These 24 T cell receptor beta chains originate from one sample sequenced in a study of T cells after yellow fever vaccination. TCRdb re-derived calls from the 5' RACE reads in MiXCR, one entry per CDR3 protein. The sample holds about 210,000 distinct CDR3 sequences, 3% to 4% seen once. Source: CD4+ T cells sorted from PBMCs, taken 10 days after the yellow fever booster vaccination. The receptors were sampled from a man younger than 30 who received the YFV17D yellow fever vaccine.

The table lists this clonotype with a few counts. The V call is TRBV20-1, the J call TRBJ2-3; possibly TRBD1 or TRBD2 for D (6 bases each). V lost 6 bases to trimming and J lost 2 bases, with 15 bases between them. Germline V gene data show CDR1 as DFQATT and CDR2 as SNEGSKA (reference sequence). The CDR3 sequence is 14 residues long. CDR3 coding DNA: TGCAGTGCGACCCGGGGGCCCCCCACAGATACGCAGTATTTT. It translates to CSATRGPPTDTQYF.

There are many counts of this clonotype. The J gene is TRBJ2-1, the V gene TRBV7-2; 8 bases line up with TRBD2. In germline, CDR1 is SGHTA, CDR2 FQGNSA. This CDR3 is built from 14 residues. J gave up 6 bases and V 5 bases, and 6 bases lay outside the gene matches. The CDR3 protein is CASSPGSGGNEQFF. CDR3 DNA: TGTGCCAGCAGCCCGGGCAGCGGGGGCAATGAGCAGTTCTTC.

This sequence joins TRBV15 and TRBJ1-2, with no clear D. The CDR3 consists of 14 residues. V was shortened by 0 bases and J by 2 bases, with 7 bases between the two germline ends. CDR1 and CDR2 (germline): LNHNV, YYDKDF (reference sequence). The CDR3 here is CATSREGYNYGYTF. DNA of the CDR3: TGTGCCACCAGCAGAGAAGGGTACAACTATGGCTACACCTTC.

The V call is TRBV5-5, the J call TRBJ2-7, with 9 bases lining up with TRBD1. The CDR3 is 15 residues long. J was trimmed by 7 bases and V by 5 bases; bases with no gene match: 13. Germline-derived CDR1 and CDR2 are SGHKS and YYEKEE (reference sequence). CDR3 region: CASSTPGQGVGEQYF. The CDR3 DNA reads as TGTGCCAGCAGTACACCGGGACAGGGAGTAGGAGAGCAGTACTTC.

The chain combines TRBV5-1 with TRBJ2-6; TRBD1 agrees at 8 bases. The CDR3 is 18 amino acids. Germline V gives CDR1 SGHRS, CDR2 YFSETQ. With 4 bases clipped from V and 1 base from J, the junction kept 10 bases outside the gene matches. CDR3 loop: CASSQVTGVPSGANVLTF. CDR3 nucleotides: TGCGCCAGCAGCCAGGTGACAGGGGTCCCTTCTGGGGCCAACGTCCTGACTTTC. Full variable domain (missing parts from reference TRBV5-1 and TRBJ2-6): KAGVTQTPRYLIKTRGQQVTLSCSPISGHRSVSWYQQTPGQGLQFLFEYFSETQRNKGNFPGRFSGRQFSNSRSEMNVSTLELGDSALYLCASSQVTGVPSGANVLTFGAGSRLTVL.

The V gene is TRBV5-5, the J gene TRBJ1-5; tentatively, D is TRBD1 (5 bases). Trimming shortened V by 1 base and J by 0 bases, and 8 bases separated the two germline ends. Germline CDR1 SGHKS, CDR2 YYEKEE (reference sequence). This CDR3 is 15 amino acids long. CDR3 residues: CASSLQQGSNQPQHF. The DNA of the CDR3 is TGTGCCAGCAGCTTGCAGCAGGGTAGCAATCAGCCCCAGCATTTT.

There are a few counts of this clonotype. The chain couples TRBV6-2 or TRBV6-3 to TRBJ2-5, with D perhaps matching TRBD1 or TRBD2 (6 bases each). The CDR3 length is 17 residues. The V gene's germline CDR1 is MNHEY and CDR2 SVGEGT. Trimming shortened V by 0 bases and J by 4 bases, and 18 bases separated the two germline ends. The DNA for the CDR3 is TGTGCCAGCAGTTACTCGGCCGGGACACCCGGGGGAGAGACCCAGTACTTC. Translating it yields CASSYSAGTPGGETQYF.

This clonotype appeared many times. CDR3 region: CASSLRPGGAGETQYF. As DNA, the CDR3 is TGTGCCAGCAGCTTACGACCAGGGGGCGCGGGGGAGACCCAGTACTTC. This chain joins TRBV7-6 and TRBJ2-5, with TRBD1 matching 8 bases. The CDR3 consists of 16 residues. V lost 2 bases to trimming and J lost 5 bases; unmatched junction nucleotides: 10. Germline CDR1 and CDR2: SGHVS and FNYEAQ.

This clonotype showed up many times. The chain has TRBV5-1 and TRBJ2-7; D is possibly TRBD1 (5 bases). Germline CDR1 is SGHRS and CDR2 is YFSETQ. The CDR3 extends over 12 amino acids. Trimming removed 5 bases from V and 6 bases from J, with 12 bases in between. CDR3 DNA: TGCGCCAGCAGTTCCCAGGGTTCCGAGCAGTACTTC. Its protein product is CASSSQGSEQYF.

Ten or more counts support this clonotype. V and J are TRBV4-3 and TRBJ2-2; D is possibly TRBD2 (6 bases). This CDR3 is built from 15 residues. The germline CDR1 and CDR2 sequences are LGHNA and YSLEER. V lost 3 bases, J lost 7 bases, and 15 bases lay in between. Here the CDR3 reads CASSQVHSGGGELFF. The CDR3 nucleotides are TGCGCCAGCAGCCAGGTCCATAGCGGCGGCGGGGAGCTGTTTTTT.

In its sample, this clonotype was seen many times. The CDR3 region is CAISESDAGELFF. CDR3 in DNA: TGTGCCATCAGTGAGTCAGACGCCGGGGAGCTGTTTTTT. This chain connects TRBV10-3 to TRBJ2-2, with D unclear. Germline assignment: CDR1 ENHRY and CDR2 SYGVKD. The V end lost 0 bases, the J end lost 6 bases, and 5 bases lay between the germline ends. This CDR3 spans 13 amino acids.

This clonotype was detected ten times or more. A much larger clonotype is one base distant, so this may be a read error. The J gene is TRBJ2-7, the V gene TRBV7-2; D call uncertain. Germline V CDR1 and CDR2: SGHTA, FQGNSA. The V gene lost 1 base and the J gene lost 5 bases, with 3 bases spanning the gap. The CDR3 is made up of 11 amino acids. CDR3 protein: CASSLGDEQYV. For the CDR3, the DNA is TGTGCCAGCAGCTTAGGCGACGAGCAGTACGTC.

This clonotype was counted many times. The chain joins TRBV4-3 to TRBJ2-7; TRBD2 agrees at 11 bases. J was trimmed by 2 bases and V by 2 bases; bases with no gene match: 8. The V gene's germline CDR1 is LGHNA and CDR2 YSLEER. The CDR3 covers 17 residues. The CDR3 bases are TGCGCCAGCAGCCAAAAAACTAGCGGGGGAGGCGCCTACGAGCAGTACTTC. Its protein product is CASSQKTSGGGAYEQYF.

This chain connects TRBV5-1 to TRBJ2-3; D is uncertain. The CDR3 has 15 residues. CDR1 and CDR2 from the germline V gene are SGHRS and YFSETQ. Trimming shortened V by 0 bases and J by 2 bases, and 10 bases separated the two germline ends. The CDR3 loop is CASSLVGQFTDTQYF. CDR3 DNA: TGCGCCAGCAGCTTGGTAGGGCAGTTCACAGATACGCAGTATTTT.

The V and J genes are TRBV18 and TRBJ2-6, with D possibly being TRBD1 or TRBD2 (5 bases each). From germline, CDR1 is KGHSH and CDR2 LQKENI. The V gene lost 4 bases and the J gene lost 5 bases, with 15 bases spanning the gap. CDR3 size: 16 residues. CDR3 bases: TGTGCCAGCTCACTTGGGACGGCGGAGAGGGCCAACGTCCTGACTTTC. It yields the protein CASSLGTAERANVLTF.

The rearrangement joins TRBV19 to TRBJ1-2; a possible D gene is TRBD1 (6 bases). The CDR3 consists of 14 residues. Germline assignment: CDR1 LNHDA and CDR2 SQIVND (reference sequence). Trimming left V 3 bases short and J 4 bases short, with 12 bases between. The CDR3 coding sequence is TGTGCCAGTAGTATGCAGGGGCCTGGCTATGGCTACACCTTC. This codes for CASSMQGPGYGYTF.

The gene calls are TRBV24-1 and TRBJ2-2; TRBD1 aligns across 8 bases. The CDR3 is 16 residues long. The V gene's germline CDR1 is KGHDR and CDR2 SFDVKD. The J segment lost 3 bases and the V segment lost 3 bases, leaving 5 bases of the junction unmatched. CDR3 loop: CATSDPGQGYTGELFF. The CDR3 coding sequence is TGTGCCACCAGTGATCCTGGACAGGGTTACACCGGGGAGCTGTTTTTT.

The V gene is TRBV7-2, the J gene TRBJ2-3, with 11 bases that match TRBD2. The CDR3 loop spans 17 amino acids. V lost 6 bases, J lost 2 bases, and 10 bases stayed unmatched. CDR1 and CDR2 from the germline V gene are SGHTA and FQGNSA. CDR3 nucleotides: TGTGCCAGCAGGAATTCACTAGCGGGGGCGATCACAGATACGCAGTATTTT. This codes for CASRNSLAGAITDTQYF.

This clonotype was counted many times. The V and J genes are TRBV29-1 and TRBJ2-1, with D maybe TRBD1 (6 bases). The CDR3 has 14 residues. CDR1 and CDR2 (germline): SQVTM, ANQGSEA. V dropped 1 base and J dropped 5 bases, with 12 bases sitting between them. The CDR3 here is CSVEAGQNNNEQFF. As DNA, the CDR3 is TGCAGCGTTGAAGCTGGACAGAACAACAATGAGCAGTTCTTC.

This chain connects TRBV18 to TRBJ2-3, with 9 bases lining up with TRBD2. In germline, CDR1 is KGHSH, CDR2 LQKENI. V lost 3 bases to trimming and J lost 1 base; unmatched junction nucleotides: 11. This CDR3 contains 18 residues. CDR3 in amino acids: CASSPLAGGLYGTDTQYF. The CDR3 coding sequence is TGTGCCAGCTCACCGTTGGCGGGGGGGCTCTACGGCACAGATACGCAGTATTTT.

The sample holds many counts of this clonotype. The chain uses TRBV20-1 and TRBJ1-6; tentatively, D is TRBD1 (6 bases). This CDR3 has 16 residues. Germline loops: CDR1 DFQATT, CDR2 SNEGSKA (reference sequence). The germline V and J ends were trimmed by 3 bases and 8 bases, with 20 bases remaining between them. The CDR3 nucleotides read TGCAGTGCTAGGGCCAGTCCCGGGACACTAGATTCACCCCTCCACTTT. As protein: CSARASPGTLDSPLHF.

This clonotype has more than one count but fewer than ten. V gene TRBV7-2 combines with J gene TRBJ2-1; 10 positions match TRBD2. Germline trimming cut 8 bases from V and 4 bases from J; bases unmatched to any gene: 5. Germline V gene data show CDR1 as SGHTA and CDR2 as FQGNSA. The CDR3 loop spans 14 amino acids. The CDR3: CASAGTSVYNEQFF. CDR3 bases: TGTGCCAGCGCCGGGACTAGCGTATACAATGAGCAGTTCTTC.

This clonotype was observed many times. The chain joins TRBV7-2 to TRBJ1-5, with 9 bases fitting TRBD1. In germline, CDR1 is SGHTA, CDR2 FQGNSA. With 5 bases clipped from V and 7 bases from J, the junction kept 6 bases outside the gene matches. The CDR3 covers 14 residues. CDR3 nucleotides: TGTGCCAGCAGCCTAGACAGGGGGGGCCAGCCCCAGCATTTT. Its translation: CASSLDRGGQPQHF.

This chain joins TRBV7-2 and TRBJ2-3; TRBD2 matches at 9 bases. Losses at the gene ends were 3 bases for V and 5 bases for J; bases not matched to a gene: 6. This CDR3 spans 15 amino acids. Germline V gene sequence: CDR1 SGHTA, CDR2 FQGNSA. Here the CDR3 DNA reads TGTGCCAGCAGCTTCGTGGGACTAGCAGTAGATACGCAGTATTTT. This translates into CASSFVGLAVDTQYF.